One and the same sample provided the 15 T cell receptor beta chains below, sequenced in a study of tumor and adjacent non-tumor tissue in lung cancer. This sample's RNA came from whole unsorted tissue. The normal lung tissue was taken more than 3 cm from the tumor edge. The library came from three nested PCR rounds adapted from ARM-PCR protocols. TCRdb re-called the multiplex PCR reads through MiXCR, storing one row per CDR3 protein. The repertoire holds 75,000 to 95,000 distinct CDR3 sequences, 75% to 85% seen once, with 21% in the top ten. Sample: distant non-tumor lung tissue. Receptor source: a woman aged 45-60 years with non-small cell lung cancer.

As to this clonotype: A much larger clone lies a single base off, so this may be a read error. The CDR3 coding sequence is TGTGCCAGCAGTTTCCGGACCGTGTACCAAGAGACCCAGTACTTC. Residues: CASSFRTVYQETQYF. This chain joins TRBV28 and TRBJ2-5; no definite D call. Germline V gene sequence: CDR1 MDHEN, CDR2 SYDVKM. This CDR3 region has 15 residues. V was trimmed by 3 bases and J by 0 bases, leaving 11 bases between them.

Of note for this clonotype: Without the conserved terminal phenylalanine or tryptophan, this CDR3 likely stems from a read error. The chain joins TRBV6-2 or TRBV6-3 to TRBJ2-2; 9 bases are a match to TRBD2. V trimming: 6 bases; J trimming: 8 bases; junction bases outside the gene matches: 10. The germline gives CDR1 MNHEY, CDR2 SVGEGT. This CDR3 has 15 residues. The CDR3 DNA follows: TGTGCCAGCAGACCGGGACTAGCAGTCACAGGGGAGCTGTTTTCT. Translation gives CASRPGLAVTGELFS.

As to this clonotype: An end of the junction does not agree with germline; a read error may underlie this. V and J are TRBV11-2 and TRBJ2-2; D is possibly TRBD1 or TRBD2 (5 bases each). The CDR3 consists of 14 residues. Germline V gene sequence: CDR1 SGHAT, CDR2 FQNNGV. The CDR3 reads CASSLGKDTGELCF. CDR3 DNA: TGTGCCAGTAGTCTTGGTAAGGACACCGGGGAGCTGTGTTTT. The complete variable domain, with remaining parts taken from reference TRBV11-2 and TRBJ2-2, reads EAGVAQSPRYKIIEKRQSVAFWCNPISGHATLYWYQQILGQGPKLLIQFQNNGVVDDSQLPKDRFSAERLKGVDSTLKIQPAKLEDSAVYLCASSLGKDTGELCFGEGSRLTVL.

In regard to this clonotype: This CDR3 fails to terminate in the conserved phenylalanine or tryptophan, so it likely reflects a read error. The V call is TRBV6-1, the J call TRBJ1-2; TRBD1 might be the D (6 bases). From germline, CDR1 is MNHNS and CDR2 SASEGT. This CDR3 region has 14 residues. The CDR3 DNA reads as TGTGCCAGCAAAAGGGGGGGCAGGGACTATGGGTACACCATC. Translating gives CASKRGGRDYGYTI.

Regarding this clonotype: A much more abundant neighbour one base away suggests this may be a read error. The J gene is TRBJ1-4, the V gene TRBV6-1, with D hard to call. The germline V gene has CDR1 MNHNS and CDR2 SASEGT. V gave up 11 bases and J gave up 4 bases, with 14 bases separating them. The CDR3 is 13 amino acids. In DNA, the CDR3 is TGTGCCCCCCGGAACACCTATAATGAAAAACTGTTTTTT. Translating gives CAPRNTYNEKLFF.

Note on this clonotype: It is likely a read error, because the conserved phenylalanine at the end of the CDR3 is missing. The J gene is TRBJ2-3, the V gene TRBV11-2, with D unclear. CDR3 length: 15 amino acids. In germline, CDR1 is SGHAT, CDR2 FQNNGV. V gave up 2 bases and J gave up 7 bases, with 16 bases separating them. CDR3 coding DNA: TGTGCCAGCAGCTTAAGACCCCCAGGTGACCATACGCAGTATTAT. It translates to CASSLRPPGDHTQYY.

This clonotype showed up many times. This chain connects TRBV6-5 to TRBJ1-2; 7 nucleotides line up with TRBD1. Germline lookup yields CDR1 MNHEY and CDR2 SVGAGI. This CDR3 is 11 amino acids long. The junction had 2 bases not matched to a gene; V was cut back by 6 bases and J by 7 bases. CDR3 region: CASRRDSGYTF. As DNA, the CDR3 is TGTGCCAGCAGGAGGGACAGTGGCTACACCTTC.

This clonotype was seen a few times. Its ends do not fully match the called genes, so a read error is possible. This chain joins TRBV11-2 and TRBJ1-1; 8 nucleotides align to TRBD1. From germline, CDR1 is SGHAT and CDR2 FQNNGV. This CDR3 is built from 15 residues. The CDR3 sequence: CSSSLEQGANTDAFF. The CDR3 nucleotides read TGTTCCAGCAGCTTAGAGCAGGGGGCGAACACTGATGCTTTCTTT.

The chain uses TRBV6-1 and TRBJ2-6; maybe TRBD1 (6 bases). CDR3 size: 16 residues. The germline CDR1 and CDR2 sequences are MNHNS and SASEGT. Trimming left V 2 bases short and J 3 bases short, with 11 bases between. The CDR3 DNA reads TGTGCCAGCAGTGAAACACAGGGTGATGGGGCCAACGTCCTGACTTTC. Translating gives CASSETQGDGANVLTF.

Of note for this clonotype: The CDR3 carries no conserved terminal phenylalanine or tryptophan, so it likely arises from a read error. This sequence joins TRBV6-1 and TRBJ2-1; 8 bases are a match to TRBD2. V shed 1 base, J shed 2 bases, and the junction held 7 bases outside the gene matches. Looked up from germline, CDR1 is MNHNS and CDR2 is SASEGT. There are 17 residues in the CDR3. This chain's CDR3 is CASSEEGLEGTYNEQFL. The CDR3 bases are TGTGCCAGCAGTGAAGAGGGACTAGAGGGAACCTACAATGAGCAGTTCTTA.

Concerning this clonotype: A much bigger clone sits one base away, suggesting this may be a read error. This rearrangement joins TRBV7-8 to TRBJ2-7; D not resolved. CDR3 size: 12 residues. Germline CDR1 reads SGHVS; CDR2 reads FQNEAQ. The CDR3 sequence is CATSFGGYEQYF. The CDR3 DNA reads as TGTGCCACCAGCTTTGGTGGTTACGAGCAGTACTTC.

Note on this clonotype: One junction end does not reproduce the germline sequence, and a read error may be involved. V gene TRBV5-4 combines with J gene TRBJ2-5; 9 nucleotides match TRBD2. Germline lookup yields CDR1 SGHNT and CDR2 YYREEE (reference sequence). CDR3 length: 15 residues. The CDR3 DNA is TGTGCCGGCAGCTTGGAGCGGCGAGCGGGAGGGACCCAGTACTTC. Amino acid sequence: CAGSLERRAGGTQYF. The entire variable domain, with the rest obtained from reference TRBV5-4 and TRBJ2-5, is as follows: ETGVTQSPTHLIKTRGQQVTLRCSSQSGHNTVSWYQQALGQGPQFIFQYYREEENGRGNFPPRFSGLQFPNYSSELNVNALELDDSALYLCAGSLERRAGGTQYFGPGTRLLVL.

Turning to this clonotype: A much more abundant neighbour one base away suggests this may be a read error. This sequence joins TRBV6-4 and TRBJ2-1; D call uncertain. Germline V gives CDR1 MRHNA, CDR2 SNTAGT. V was cut by 2 bases and J by 5 bases, with 7 bases left in between. The CDR3 has 13 amino acids. For the CDR3, the DNA is TGTGCCAGCAGTGACCCCAAGAACAATGAGCAGTTCTTC. This sequence encodes CASSDPKNNEQFF.

As for this clonotype: The junction departs from germline at one end; a sequencing error may be responsible. The J gene is TRBJ2-2, the V gene TRBV7-9; D may be TRBD1 or TRBD2 (5 bases each). CDR3 length: 14 residues. Germline CDR1 SEHNR, CDR2 FQNEAQ (reference sequence). CDR3 region: CAISLNPNTGDLFF. As DNA, the CDR3 is TGTGCCATCAGCTTAAACCCGAACACCGGGGACCTGTTTTTT. Filled out from reference TRBV7-9 and TRBJ2-2, the complete variable domain reads DTGVSQNPRHKITKRGQNVTFRCDPISEHNRLYWYRQTLGQGPEFLTYFQNEAQLEKSRLLSDRFSAERPKGSFSTLEIQRTEQGDSAMYLCAISLNPNTGDLFFGEGSRLTVL.

A word on this clonotype: This is likely a read error, given that the CDR3 carries no conserved phenylalanine or tryptophan at its end. V and J are TRBV28 and TRBJ1-3, with D unresolved. V was shortened by 7 bases and J by 4 bases, with 5 bases between the two germline ends. CDR1 is MDHEN, CDR2 SYDVKM, per germline. The CDR3 is 11 residues long. The CDR3 spells CASICGNTIYL. As DNA, the CDR3 is TGTGCCAGCATCTGCGGAAACACCATATATTTA.